The 9 T cell receptor beta chains presented below share a single source sample, sequenced in a study of T cell responses to AZD1222 COVID-19 vaccine. The data were produced by immunoSEQ multiplex PCR, yet TCRdb's version contains in-frame clones alone and is incomplete. Among more than 95,000 clones, 88% were seen once, and the ten largest hold more than 3.5%. The sample in question was peripheral blood, obtained on day 0 of AZD1222 vaccination. All receptors derive from an adult in good health.

This clone showed up just once. This chain uses TRBV12-3 or TRBV12-4 with TRBJ1-5; D is unresolved. Trimming took 2 bases from V and 5 from J, leaving 7 bases between them. The CDR3 loop spans 13 amino acids. CDR3 nucleotides: TGTGCCAGCAGTTTAAGGATTTATCAGCCCCAGCATTTT. This gives the protein CASSLRIYQPQHF.

The chain employs TRBV9 and TRBJ1-2; a weak D match, TRBD1 (6 bases). The germline V gene has CDR1 SGDLS and CDR2 YYNGEE. Trimming removed 2 bases from V and 6 bases from J, with 14 bases in between. CDR3 size: 14 residues. The CDR3 spells CASSVDSNFDGYTF. The CDR3 nucleotides read TGTGCCAGCAGCGTGGACAGTAACTTTGATGGCTACACCTTC.

The gene calls are TRBV5-4 and TRBJ2-3; D is ambiguous. This CDR3 is built from 14 residues. Germline CDR1 is SGHNT and CDR2 is YYREEE (reference sequence). The V and J ends lost 6 bases and 1 base respectively, with 12 bases between them. CDR3 amino acids: CASTPGWGTDTQYF. CDR3 in DNA: TGTGCCAGCACCCCTGGTTGGGGCACAGATACGCAGTATTTT.

The chain is built from TRBV6-5 and TRBJ2-5; the match to TRBD2 covers 11 bases. The length of the CDR3 is 15 residues. J gave up 1 base and V 7 bases, and 5 bases lay outside the gene matches. Germline V gene lookup returns CDR1 MNHEY and CDR2 SVGAGI. This CDR3 reads CASNPGLAAQETQYF. The CDR3 DNA sequence: TGTGCCAGCAATCCGGGACTAGCGGCCCAAGAGACCCAGTACTTC.

The chain uses TRBV6-6 and TRBJ1-1; tentatively, D is TRBD1 (6 bases). The length of the CDR3 is 15 residues. Germline lookup yields CDR1 MNHNY and CDR2 SVGAGI (reference sequence). Trimming shortened V by 5 bases and J by 7 bases, and 20 bases separated the two germline ends. The CDR3 nucleotides are TGTGCCAGCAGTAAAGCCGGCAGGGGCGGTAGTGAAGCTTTCTTT. It codes for CASSKAGRGGSEAFF.

The chain recombines TRBV3-1 (or the pseudogene TRBV3-2) with TRBJ1-2; D is unresolved. V lost 3 bases and J 2 bases, leaving 7 bases between the germline ends. The V gene's germline CDR1 is LGHDT and CDR2 YNNKEL (reference sequence). This CDR3 is built from 13 residues. The DNA for the CDR3 is TGTGCCAGCAGCCAGTTTACCAACTATGGCTACACCTTC. It is translated as CASSQFTNYGYTF.

The V call is TRBV29-1, the J call TRBJ1-2; 11 nucleotides line up with TRBD1. The V gene's germline CDR1 is SQVTM and CDR2 ANQGSEA. With V trimmed by 5 bases and J by 0 bases, 8 bases remained unmatched. This CDR3 is built from 16 residues. The CDR3: CSVPLPGQGANYGYTF. Written as DNA, the CDR3 is TGCAGCGTTCCCCTCCCGGGACAGGGGGCTAACTATGGCTACACCTTC.

The chain couples TRBV7-6 to TRBJ1-5; 7 bases line up with TRBD1. The trim removed 5 bases at V and 4 bases at J, leaving 8 bases unmatched. The CDR3 is 15 residues long. Looked up from germline, CDR1 is SGHVS and CDR2 is FNYEAQ. The CDR3 DNA follows: TGTGCCAGCAGCGAGGGAGGGGGCAAGAATCAGCCCCAGCATTTT. It yields the protein CASSEGGGKNQPQHF. Based on the CDR3 plus reference TRBV7-6 and TRBJ1-5, the full variable domain is GAGVSQSPRYKVTKRGQDVALRCDPISGHVSLYWYRQALGQGPEFLTYFNYEAQQDKSGLPNDRFSAERPEGSISTLTIQRTEQRDSAMYRCASSEGGGKNQPQHFGDGTRLSIL.

The V call is TRBV5-1, the J call TRBJ2-1; TRBD2 agrees at 7 bases. Trimming removed 1 base from V and 4 bases from J; junction bases left unmatched: 2. CDR3 length equals 14 residues. Germline V CDR1 and CDR2: SGHRS, YFSETQ. In DNA, the CDR3 is TGCGCCAGCAGCTTGTACGGGGGGTACAATGAGCAGTTCTTC. Protein product: CASSLYGGYNEQFF.